The T cell receptor beta chain described here comes from a study of a mutant IDH1 vaccine in newly diagnosed glioma. Study in general: Before enrollment, patients got radiotherapy alone, temozolomide alone, or mostly the combination.

Described time point: baseline, week 1 (first vaccination visit). Indicated treatment: pre-vaccination baseline after standard-of-care therapy. The method was immunoSEQ multiplex PCR; TCRdb's version includes in-frame clones alone and lacks a portion of them. The data hold 60,000 to 75,000 clones, with 79% observed a single time. Here the sequenced sample was PBMCs, taken from a glioma patient treated with radiotherapy, temozolomide or both. This receptor was obtained from a man aged 45-60 years with glioma.

The chain's CDR3 is CATSRGDMNTEAFF. In nucleotides, the CDR3 is TGTGCCACCAGCAGGGGCGATATGAACACTGAAGCTTTCTTT. The chain carries TRBV15 and TRBJ1-1; D is unclear. Germline values: CDR1 LNHNV, CDR2 YYDKDF (reference sequence). The CDR3 is 14 amino acids. Trimming removed 3 bases at V and 0 bases at J, with 8 bases between. The full variable domain, rest sourced from reference TRBV15 and TRBJ1-1, is DAMVIQNPRYQVTQFGKPVTLSCSQTLNHNVMYWYQQKSSQAPKLLFHYYDKDFNNEADTPDNFQSRRPNTSFCFLDIRSPGLGDTAMYLCATSRGDMNTEAFFGQGTRLTVV.